The T cell receptor beta chain under discussion was sequenced for a study of blood T cell repertoires in COVID-19. Notes on this clone: A read error may account for a junction end that differs from germline.

TCRdb's table, derived via immunoSEQ multiplex PCR, lists solely in-frame clones and lacks some. The sample includes 91,000 or so clones, over 80% of them seen just once. Specimen: peripheral blood. This TCR came from a woman aged 45-65 years in a cohort sampled during active COVID-19.

In DNA form, the CDR3 reads TGTGCTAGCAGCCCGACAGCGACCTCTGGGGCCAACGTCCTGACTTTC. This gives the protein CASSPTATSGANVLTF. V is TRBV7-7 and J is TRBJ2-6; D may be TRBD1 (5 bases). The CDR3 is made up of 16 amino acids. Germline values: CDR1 SSHAT, CDR2 FNYEAQ (reference sequence).